This TCR beta chain was sequenced for a study of blood T cell repertoires in COVID-19. TCRdb's table, derived via immunoSEQ multiplex PCR, lists solely in-frame clones and lacks some. This table has roughly 400,000 clones, about 90% appearing once. The germline V gene has CDR1 SGHTA and CDR2 FQGTGA. This CDR3 is 16 amino acids long. J was trimmed by 7 bases and V by 5 bases; bases with no gene match: 11. This receptor was identified in a young man who had recovered from COVID-19. The sample taken for sequencing was PBMCs or T cells enriched from blood (not recorded which). The V call is TRBV7-3, the J call TRBJ2-1; 10 bases fit TRBD2. CDR3 sequence: CASSPVLAGVRNEQFF. The CDR3 nucleotides are TGTGCCAGCAGCCCTGTCCTAGCGGGAGTAAGGAATGAGCAGTTCTTC.